This T cell receptor beta chain was identified during a study of shared clonotypes between healthy human individuals. To note about this clone: What it recognizes is unknown.

As handled by the study authors: Junction-only immunoSEQ sequences carried no quality scores, so filtering differed. Profiling relied on immunoSEQ multiplex PCR, and the TCRdb table lists in-frame clones only, not all of them. V and J calls and clone size follow that table, whereas D and trimming were derived from the DNA. Of around 610,000 clones listed, 95% to 97% were seen once; the top ten hold around 0.1%. The study's findings and limits: Generally, naive subsets (rather than memory subsets) showed larger estimated richness. Only a few donors were included, so the genetic and exposure-history diversity represented was limited. Shared across a handful of donors were 4% to 6% of the naive CD4 clonotypes.

It was CD45RO-negative cells, positively selected for CCR7, that made up naive CD8 cells, with terminally differentiated effector memory CD45RA+ cells excluded. This receptor was obtained from a woman aged 30 to 39 in good health. Input material: naive CD8+ T cells sorted from blood.

The CDR3 here is CASTPGQGPGQPQHF. DNA for the CDR3: TGTGCCAGTACCCCGGGACAGGGTCCGGGTCAGCCCCAGCATTTT. The chain is built from TRBV19 and TRBJ1-5; 9 nucleotides agree with TRBD1. Looked up from germline, CDR1 is LNHDA and CDR2 is SQIVND (reference sequence). With V trimmed by 7 bases and J by 6 bases, 10 bases remained unmatched. The CDR3 runs 15 residues.